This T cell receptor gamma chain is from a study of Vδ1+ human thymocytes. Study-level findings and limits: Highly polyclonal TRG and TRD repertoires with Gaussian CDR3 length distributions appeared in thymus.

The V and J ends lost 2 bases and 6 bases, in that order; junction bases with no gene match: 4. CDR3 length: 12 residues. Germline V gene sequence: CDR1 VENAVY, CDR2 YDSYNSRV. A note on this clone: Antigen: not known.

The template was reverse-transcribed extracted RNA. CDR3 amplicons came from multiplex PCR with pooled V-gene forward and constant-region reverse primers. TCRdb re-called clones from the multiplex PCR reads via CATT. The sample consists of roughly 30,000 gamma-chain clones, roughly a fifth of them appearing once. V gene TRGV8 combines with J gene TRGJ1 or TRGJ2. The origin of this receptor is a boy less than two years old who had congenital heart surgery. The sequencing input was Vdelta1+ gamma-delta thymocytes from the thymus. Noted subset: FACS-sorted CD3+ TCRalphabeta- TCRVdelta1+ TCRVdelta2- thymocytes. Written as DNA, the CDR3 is TGTGCCACCTGGGATATGAGTTATAAGAAACTCTTT. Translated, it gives CATWDMSYKKLF.